Listed below are T cell receptor beta chains from one sample, sequenced in a study of T and B cells in COVID-19 patients. From the multiplex PCR reads, TCRdb called clonotypes with MiXCR, one entry per CDR3 protein. The sample lists under 7,000 distinct CDR3 sequences; approximately 26% were seen once. Sequences were obtained from blood. The receptors here all came from a human donor with active COVID-19. Both conserved end residues are part of each CDR3. The D gene is left open where the match is weak.

d_gene | j_gene | v_gene | CDR3aa
- | TRBJ2-6 | TRBV19 | CASNGRVRSGANVLTF
- | TRBJ2-7 | TRBV30 | CAWSYSPRTEQYF
- | TRBJ2-3 | TRBV7-9 | CASISGFSTDTQYF
- | TRBJ2-1 | TRBV4-3 | CASSLTKGGSYNEQFF
TRBD2 | TRBJ2-3 | TRBV12-3/TRBV12-4 | CASSARLRGGRGRTDTQYF
- | TRBJ1-6 | TRBV11-1 | CASSLEGGPNSPLHF
- | TRBJ2-1 | TRBV7-9 | CASSPRRESNEQFF
TRBD1 | TRBJ2-4 | TRBV11-1 | CASSQWDRQNIQYF
TRBD1 | TRBJ2-2 | TRBV10-3 | CAISESMGTGGRTGELFF
- | TRBJ2-1 | TRBV20-1 | CSAREDSRVIYNEQFF
TRBD2 | TRBJ2-3 | TRBV5-1 | CASSPTSGPSTDTQYF